This TCR beta chain is drawn from a study of tumor-infiltrating lymphocytes in primary liver carcinoma. Across the whole study: The cohort consisted of patients whose primary liver carcinoma was surgically resected. Findings and limits, study-wide: Tumor region pairs showed greater overlap than either tumor-adjacent or tumor-blood pairs did. The study found a significantly higher top-250-clone fraction in tumors than in blood (p = 0.039).

This clonotype was seen ten or more times. Its antigen remains unidentified. Trimming cost V 3 bases and J 9 bases, with 6 bases left between them. The CDR3 consists of 12 residues. Germline V gene lookup returns CDR1 ENHRY and CDR2 SYGVKD. Blood RNA was derived from unsorted whole blood, and germline DNA was extracted too. The patients carried chronic HBV infection and had received no treatment. Starting from 450 to 500 ng of total RNA, TCR beta cDNA was produced with a primer in the constant region. Libraries of TCR beta came from three nested multiplex PCR rounds with slightly modified ARM-PCR. PCR rounds one and two used TRBV1-TRBV30 forward primers with a C-beta reverse primer for around 11 cycles each. MiXCR was run by TCRdb on the multiplex PCR reads, yielding one entry per CDR3 protein. The sample contains about 320,000 distinct CDR3 sequences, 60% to 80% of which appear only once.

The TCR comes from a middle-aged man with primary liver carcinoma and hepatitis B virus infection. J is TRBJ1-6 and V is TRBV10-3; the D is unclear. Sequenced input: peripheral blood. The CDR3 spells CAISDFGSPLHF. The CDR3 DNA reads TGTGCCATCAGTGATTTCGGTTCACCCCTCCACTTT.